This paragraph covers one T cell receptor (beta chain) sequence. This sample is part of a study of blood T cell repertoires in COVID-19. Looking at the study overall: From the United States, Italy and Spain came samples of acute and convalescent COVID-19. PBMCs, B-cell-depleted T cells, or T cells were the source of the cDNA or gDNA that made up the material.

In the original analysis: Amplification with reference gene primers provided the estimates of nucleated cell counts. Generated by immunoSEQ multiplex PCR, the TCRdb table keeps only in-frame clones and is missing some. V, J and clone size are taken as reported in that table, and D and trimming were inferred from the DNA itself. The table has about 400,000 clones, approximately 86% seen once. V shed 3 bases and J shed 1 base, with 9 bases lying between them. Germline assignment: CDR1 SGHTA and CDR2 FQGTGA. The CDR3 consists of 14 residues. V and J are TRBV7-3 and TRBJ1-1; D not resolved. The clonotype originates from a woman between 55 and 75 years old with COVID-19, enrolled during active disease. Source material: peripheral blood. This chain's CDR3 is CASSFSLSNTEAFF. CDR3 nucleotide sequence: TGTGCCAGCAGCTTCTCCCTATCGAACACTGAAGCTTTCTTT. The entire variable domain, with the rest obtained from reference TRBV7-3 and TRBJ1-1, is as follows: GAGVSQTPSNKVTEKGKYVELRCDPISGHTALYWYRQSLGQGPEFLIYFQGTGAADDSGLPNDRFFAVRPEGSVSTLKIQRTERGDSAVYLCASSFSLSNTEAFFGQGTRLTVV.